The 10 T cell receptor beta chains presented below share a single source sample, sequenced in a study of radiotherapy plus CTLA-4 blockade in lung cancer. Sequencing was performed with immunoSEQ multiplex PCR; in TCRdb, only in-frame clones are kept and a portion is missing. The sample holds tens of thousands of clones; about four fifths are singletons and the top ten take roughly 22%. Sequenced material: peripheral blood, taken from a patient treated with radiotherapy plus ipilimumab. These receptor sequences come from a human donor with non-small cell lung cancer whose response to radiotherapy plus ipilimumab could not be evaluated. Some clones in this sample may be carry-over from other donors' samples.

In the case of this clone: Its ends do not fully match the called genes, so a read error is possible. The chain uses TRBV7-7 and TRBJ2-2; 8 bases match TRBD1. The germline gives CDR1 SSHAT, CDR2 FNYEAQ (reference sequence). The CDR3 has 14 residues. The CDR3 region is CASSNGQGIGELFF. The CDR3 DNA follows: TGTGCTAGCAGCAACGGACAGGGAATCGGGGAGCTGTTTTTT.

The chain employs TRBV28 and TRBJ1-1, with 7 bases identical to TRBD1. With V trimmed by 7 bases and J by 4 bases, 9 bases remained unmatched. CDR1 is MDHEN, CDR2 SYDVKM, per germline. The CDR3 contains 14 residues. The CDR3 reads CASKEGARVTEAFF. The CDR3, as DNA: TGTGCCAGCAAAGAGGGGGCGAGAGTCACTGAAGCTTTCTTT.

The CDR3 DNA reads as TGTGCCAGCAGCGACCCTAGCGGGGGCGAGGCAGATACGCAGTATTTT. Its protein is CASSDPSGGEADTQYF. V and J are TRBV7-9 and TRBJ2-3, with TRBD2 identical over 10 bases. This CDR3 spans 16 amino acids. J was trimmed by 4 bases and V by 5 bases; bases with no gene match: 9. Germline V CDR1 and CDR2: SEHNR, FQNEAQ (reference sequence).

The rearrangement uses TRBV9 and TRBJ2-1; 14 bases align to TRBD2. V was clipped by 0 bases and J by 7 bases; unmatched bases: 6. This CDR3 is 17 amino acids long. CDR1 is SGDLS and CDR2 is YYNGEE in the germline V gene. CDR3 sequence: CASSVGTSGGPGNEQFF. CDR3 DNA sequence: TGTGCCAGCAGCGTAGGGACTAGCGGGGGGCCAGGGAATGAGCAGTTCTTC. The full variable domain, with the rest looked up from reference TRBV9 and TRBJ2-1, is DSGVTQTPKHLITATGQRVTLRCSPRSGDLSVYWYQQSLDQGLQFLIQYYNGEERAKGNILERFSAQQFPDLHSELNLSSLELGDSALYFCASSVGTSGGPGNEQFFGPGTRLTVL.

V and J are TRBV6-6 and TRBJ2-2; TRBD1 agrees at 8 bases. V lost 7 bases and J lost 3; bases outside the gene matches: 4. CDR3 length: 14 residues. The V gene's germline CDR1 is MNHNY and CDR2 SVGAGI (reference sequence). Here the CDR3 reads CASTATGDTGELFF. The CDR3 region has the DNA TGTGCCAGCACTGCGACAGGGGACACCGGGGAGCTGTTTTTT.

This chain joins TRBV5-6 and TRBJ2-2; 9 bases are shared with TRBD1. The V segment lost 3 bases and the J segment 4 bases; nucleotides outside the gene matches: 7. Germline CDR1 and CDR2: SGHDT and YYEEEE. This CDR3 comprises 16 residues. The CDR3: CASSSWTGESTGELFF. The CDR3 DNA reads as TGTGCCAGCAGCTCGTGGACAGGGGAAAGCACCGGGGAGCTGTTTTTT.

V is TRBV2 and J is TRBJ1-3; D call uncertain. Germline assignment: CDR1 SNHLY and CDR2 FYNNEI. The CDR3 extends over 14 amino acids. V dropped 3 bases and J dropped 0 bases, with 6 bases sitting between them. CDR3 protein: CASSEAFSGNTIYF. The CDR3 DNA sequence: TGTGCCAGCAGTGAGGCCTTCTCTGGAAACACCATATATTTT. The entire variable domain, with the rest obtained from reference TRBV2 and TRBJ1-3, is as follows: EPEVTQTPSHQVTQMGQEVILRCVPISNHLYFYWYRQILGQKVEFLVSFYNNEISEKSEIFDDQFSVERPDGSNFTLKIRSTKLEDSAMYFCASSEAFSGNTIYFGEGSWLTVV.

The chain joins TRBV27 to TRBJ2-5, with D maybe TRBD2 (6 bases). The V end lost 8 bases, the J end lost 1 base, and 14 bases lay between the germline ends. Germline CDR1 MNHEY, CDR2 SMNVEV (reference sequence). This CDR3 has 14 residues. The CDR3 DNA sequence: TGTGCCAGCTCCCTAGGAGGGTTCCAAGAGACCCAGTACTTC. Translating gives CASSLGGFQETQYF.

The chain is built from TRBV6-5 and TRBJ2-7, with 9 bases aligning to TRBD1. Germline CDR1 is MNHEY and CDR2 is SVGAGI. The CDR3 sequence is 14 residues long. V shed 2 bases, J shed 3 bases, and the junction held 2 bases outside the gene matches. CDR3 amino acids: CASSYPGQGYEQYF. For the CDR3, the DNA is TGTGCCAGCAGTTACCCGGGACAGGGCTACGAGCAGTACTTC.

The chain has TRBV5-1 and TRBJ2-5; TRBD1 is a possible D gene (5 bases). The CDR3 covers 15 residues. Looked up from germline, CDR1 is SGHRS and CDR2 is YFSETQ. V dropped 2 bases and J dropped 5 bases, with 16 bases sitting between them. CDR3 sequence (DNA): TGCGCCAGCAGCTTAGGGAACAGGTATGGCGAGACCCAGTACTTC. This codes for CASSLGNRYGETQYF.